A single sample is the source of the 30 T cell receptor beta chains below, sequenced in a study of cytomegalovirus exposure and HLA in healthy donors. Researchers ran the PCR with 60 Vbeta and 13 Jbeta primers. Produced via immunoSEQ multiplex PCR; TCRdb's table is partial and in-frame only. This sample has approximately 150,000 clones; approximately 81% occur once, and the top ten carry around 2.4%. Source material: PBMCs. Every receptor here comes from a female donor in good health and CMV-seronegative.

The chain is built from TRBV28 and TRBJ1-3; weak D call: TRBD1 (5 bases). The CDR3 is 16 residues long. V gave up 0 bases and J gave up 2 bases, with 11 bases separating them. CDR1 is MDHEN, CDR2 SYDVKM, per germline. CDR3 loop: CASSLWGGTAGNTIYF. DNA for the CDR3: TGTGCCAGCAGTTTATGGGGCGGGACCGCTGGAAACACCATATATTTT.

The chain uses TRBV27 and TRBJ1-5, with 10 bases that match TRBD1. Per germline, CDR1 MNHEY and CDR2 SMNVEV (reference sequence). The junction had 3 bases not matched to a gene; V was cut back by 0 bases and J by 7 bases. The CDR3 is made up of 15 amino acids. CDR3 in DNA: TGTGCCAGCAGTTTATCGGGACAGGGGCCACAGCCCCAGCATTTT. Its protein is CASSLSGQGPQPQHF.

CDR3 amino acids: CASSRRQGGGNEQFF. The CDR3 DNA sequence: TGTGCCAGCAGCCGTCGACAGGGCGGGGGGAATGAGCAGTTCTTC. The rearrangement joins TRBV7-6 to TRBJ2-1; D possibly corresponds to TRBD2 (8 bases). The CDR3 has 15 amino acids. Trimming removed 5 bases at V and 7 bases at J, with 18 bases between. From germline, CDR1 is SGHVS and CDR2 FNYEAQ.

The chain combines TRBV6-1 with TRBJ2-3; a possible D gene is TRBD2 (7 bases). V was clipped by 0 bases and J by 6 bases, with 16 bases between them. Germline V gives CDR1 MNHNS, CDR2 SASEGT. This CDR3 region has 16 residues. The chain's CDR3 is CASSEAPEGGDDTQYF. The DNA of the CDR3 is TGTGCCAGCAGTGAAGCGCCAGAGGGGGGGGACGATACGCAGTATTTT.

The chain joins TRBV9 to TRBJ1-3; maybe TRBD1 (6 bases). The germline V gene encodes CDR1 SGDLS and CDR2 YYNGEE. CDR3 length: 16 amino acids. Trimming removed 3 bases from V and 0 bases from J, with 13 bases in between. CDR3 region: CASSARTGISGNTIYF. The CDR3 DNA reads as TGTGCCAGCAGCGCCCGTACAGGGATCTCTGGAAACACCATATATTTT.

The V call is TRBV5-1, the J call TRBJ2-5, with 7 positions matching TRBD2. This CDR3 has 15 amino acids. Trimming cost V 0 bases and J 4 bases; bases outside gene matches: 6. CDR1 and CDR2 (germline): SGHRS, YFSETQ. DNA of the CDR3: TGCGCCAGCAGCTTGGGGAGTCGCGGGAGAGAGACCCAGTACTTC. Translation: CASSLGSRGRETQYF.

The chain has TRBV6-5 and TRBJ1-1, with a weak D call TRBD1 (5 bases). V gave up 7 bases and J gave up 1 base, with 10 bases separating them. There are 13 residues in the CDR3. In germline, CDR1 is MNHEY, CDR2 SVGAGI. CDR3 amino acids: CASTRGENTEAFF. CDR3 DNA: TGTGCCAGCACCCGGGGGGAGAACACTGAAGCTTTCTTT.

This clone was picked up one time. The chain is built from TRBV6-6 and TRBJ1-2; possible D gene TRBD1, 6 bases. Trimming shortened V by 11 bases and J by 8 bases, and 24 bases separated the two germline ends. Germline CDR1 MNHNY, CDR2 SVGAGI (reference sequence). The CDR3 consists of 14 residues. The CDR3 DNA reads as TGTGCCTCCAAGTTCCCCAACAGGGATGGCGGCTACACCTTC. This encodes CASKFPNRDGGYTF.

This clone was seen only once. The gene calls are TRBV9 and TRBJ2-5; tentatively, D is TRBD2 (5 bases). Trimming stripped 4 bases from V and 2 bases from J, with 9 bases between. The germline V gene has CDR1 SGDLS and CDR2 YYNGEE. This CDR3 region has 13 residues. The CDR3 protein is CASSSRGQETQYF. The CDR3 DNA sequence: TGTGCCAGCAGCTCCCGGGGACAAGAGACCCAGTACTTC.

The chain carries TRBV11-1 and TRBJ2-7; 7 bases agree with TRBD1. Germline V gene data show CDR1 as SGHAT and CDR2 as FQDESV (reference sequence). Germline trimming cut 1 base from V and 5 bases from J; bases unmatched to any gene: 8. This CDR3 comprises 15 residues. As DNA, the CDR3 is TGTGCCAGCAGCTTAGTGTCAGACAGGGCGGACGAGCAGTACTTC. Translated: CASSLVSDRADEQYF. Based on the CDR3 plus reference TRBV11-1 and TRBJ2-7, the full variable domain is EAEVAQSPRYKITEKSQAVAFWCDPISGHATLYWYRQILGQGPELLVQFQDESVVDDSQLPKDRFSAERLKGVDSTLKIQPAELGDSAMYLCASSLVSDRADEQYFGPGTRLTVT.

This clone turned up a few times. The chain is built from TRBV28 and TRBJ2-1; D remains unclear. Germline CDR1 is MDHEN and CDR2 is SYDVKM. V lost 4 bases to trimming and J lost 2 bases, with 15 bases between them. The CDR3 spans 16 residues. This CDR3 is CASSSLMTGTYNEQFF. The CDR3 region has the DNA TGTGCCAGCAGTTCCTTAATGACGGGTACCTACAATGAGCAGTTCTTC.

This rearrangement joins TRBV7-2 to TRBJ1-1; D is uncertain. This CDR3 has 17 residues. In germline, CDR1 is SGHTA, CDR2 FQGNSA. V lost 5 bases and J 1 base, leaving 20 bases between the germline ends. The CDR3 bases are TGTGCCAGCAGCCTCCTAGGCCCCATAGCCCGGAACACTGAAGCTTTCTTT. This translates into CASSLLGPIARNTEAFF.

The chain combines TRBV4-2 with TRBJ1-5, with TRBD1 as a possible D gene (5 bases). This CDR3 is built from 14 residues. The germline V gene has CDR1 LGHNA and CDR2 YNFKEQ. V was trimmed by 1 base and J by 4 bases, leaving 8 bases between them. CDR3 coding DNA: TGTGCCAGCAGCCAAGGGGGCCGTAATCAGCCCCAGCATTTT. It specifies CASSQGGRNQPQHF.

The CDR3 spells CAWGKADRGSTQPQHF. Written as DNA, the CDR3 is TGTGCCTGGGGAAAGGCCGACAGGGGTAGTACTCAGCCCCAGCATTTT. V gene TRBV30 combines with J gene TRBJ1-5, with 8 nucleotides matching TRBD1. The CDR3 has 16 amino acids. Germline trimming cut 5 bases from V and 6 bases from J; bases unmatched to any gene: 15. Germline V lookup: CDR1 GTSNPN, CDR2 SVGIG (reference sequence).

This sequence joins TRBV5-1 and TRBJ2-2; 7 bases fit TRBD1. The CDR3 extends over 15 amino acids. Trimming removed 3 bases from V and 2 bases from J; junction bases left unmatched: 4. Germline loops: CDR1 SGHRS, CDR2 YFSETQ. The CDR3 sequence is CASSSYRGNTGELFF. The CDR3 region has the DNA TGCGCCAGCAGCTCATACAGGGGTAACACCGGGGAGCTGTTTTTT.

The V and J genes are TRBV9 and TRBJ2-3, with a tentative D call TRBD1 (6 bases). The CDR3 runs 14 residues. V was cut by 3 bases and J by 0 bases, with 8 bases left in between. CDR1 SGDLS and CDR2 YYNGEE come from the germline V gene. CDR3 bases: TGTGCCAGCAGCGCACAGGGTAGCACAGATACGCAGTATTTT. Its protein is CASSAQGSTDTQYF.

For this clone: At the DNA level, this CDR3 is encoded by other sequences in the same sample as well. This rearrangement joins TRBV15 to TRBJ1-5; tentatively, D is TRBD1 (6 bases). The CDR3 is 14 residues long. The V gene's germline CDR1 is LNHNV and CDR2 YYDKDF (reference sequence). V was clipped by 5 bases and J by 0 bases, with 8 bases between them. CDR3 sequence: CATSPDSSNQPQHF. The CDR3 coding sequence is TGTGCCACCAGCCCGGACAGTAGCAATCAGCCCCAGCATTTT.

The gene calls are TRBV7-2 and TRBJ1-5; perhaps TRBD1 as D (5 bases). V was shortened by 1 base and J by 7 bases, with 11 bases between the two germline ends. Germline CDR1 SGHTA, CDR2 FQGNSA. This CDR3 is built from 14 residues. The CDR3 is CASSLVGVGQPQHF. The CDR3 region has the DNA TGTGCCAGCAGCTTAGTAGGGGTGGGGCAGCCCCAGCATTTT. The full variable domain, with the rest looked up from reference TRBV7-2 and TRBJ1-5, is GAGVSQSPSNKVTEKGKDVELRCDPISGHTALYWYRQSLGQGLEFLIYFQGNSAPDKSGLPSDRFSAERTGGSVSTLTIQRTQQEDSAVYLCASSLVGVGQPQHFGDGTRLSIL.

The sample holds one count of this clone. The chain employs TRBV4-3 and TRBJ2-5, with 9 bases lining up with TRBD1. Trimming removed 3 bases from V and 5 bases from J; junction bases left unmatched: 4. Germline assignment: CDR1 LGHNA and CDR2 YSLEER. This CDR3 region has 14 residues. The CDR3 DNA reads as TGCGCCAGCAGCCACACCGGGACAGGGGAGACCCAGTACTTC. Residues: CASSHTGTGETQYF.

A remark on this clone: Different DNA sequences within this sample yield the same CDR3. This chain joins TRBV6-6 and TRBJ2-5, with D perhaps TRBD1 (6 bases). The CDR3 is 14 amino acids. Germline CDR1 reads MNHNY; CDR2 reads SVGAGI (reference sequence). Trimming took off 0 bases at V and 5 bases at J, with 10 bases between the two ends. CDR3: CASSYSNREETQYF. DNA for the CDR3: TGTGCCAGCAGTTACTCGAACAGGGAGGAGACCCAGTACTTC.

The chain uses TRBV19 and TRBJ2-3, with D tentatively TRBD1 (5 bases). This CDR3 region has 13 residues. V was shortened by 1 base and J by 5 bases, with 7 bases between the two germline ends. CDR1 LNHDA and CDR2 SQIVND come from the germline V gene (reference sequence). CDR3 sequence reads: CASSIVGEDTQYF. For the CDR3, the DNA is TGTGCCAGTAGTATAGTAGGGGAAGATACGCAGTATTTT.

CDR3 coding DNA: TGTGCCAGCAGCCCCGCAGGGAACACTGAAGCTTTCTTT. It codes for CASSPAGNTEAFF. The gene calls are TRBV6-5 and TRBJ1-1; no clear D. CDR3 size: 13 residues. Per germline, CDR1 MNHEY and CDR2 SVGAGI. The V end was cut by 6 bases, the J end by 1 base, with 9 bases between.

The CDR3 nucleotides are TGTGCCTGGAGTGTGGGGGGGTACAATGAGCAGTTCTTC. This encodes CAWSVGGYNEQFF. J is TRBJ2-1 and V is TRBV30; 7 bases map to TRBD2. This CDR3 spans 13 amino acids. Per the germline V gene, CDR1 is GTSNPN and CDR2 is SVGIG (reference sequence). The V gene end was trimmed by 0 bases and the J gene end by 4 bases; junction bases not matched to a gene: 0.

The chain uses TRBV5-6 and TRBJ2-5, with a tentative D call TRBD2 (6 bases). This CDR3 region has 13 residues. Between the trimmed V and J ends, which lost 4 bases and 6 bases, there was a span of 13 bases. Germline V lookup: CDR1 SGHDT, CDR2 YYEEEE. CDR3 sequence: CASSAGTLKTQYF. In nucleotides, the CDR3 is TGTGCCAGCAGCGCCGGGACTCTGAAGACCCAGTACTTC.

This chain joins TRBV30 and TRBJ1-4, with D maybe TRBD1 (6 bases). Trimming pared 2 bases from V and 7 bases from J, leaving 14 bases between. Germline assignment: CDR1 GTSNPN and CDR2 SVGIG (reference sequence). The CDR3 covers 14 residues. As DNA, the CDR3 is TGTGCCTGGAGTTCGGGGCAGGGGAGTGAAAAACTGTTTTTT. The encoded protein is CAWSSGQGSEKLFF.

This clone was detected only a few times. The J gene is TRBJ1-2, the V gene TRBV6-4; 11 positions agree with TRBD1. CDR1 and CDR2 from the germline V gene are MRHNA and SNTAGT. Trimming took 10 bases from V and 5 from J; bases not matched to a gene: 3. This CDR3 is built from 12 residues. The CDR3 DNA reads as TGTGCCACCAGGGACAGGGGGTATGGCTACACCTTC. Translating gives CATRDRGYGYTF.

This rearrangement joins TRBV6-1 to TRBJ2-3, with no clear D. Trimming removed 2 bases at V and 0 bases at J, with 9 bases between. The CDR3 has 15 residues. Germline loops: CDR1 MNHNS, CDR2 SASEGT. CDR3 sequence: CASSERGSSTDTQYF. The CDR3 coding sequence is TGTGCCAGCAGTGAAAGAGGCAGCAGCACAGATACGCAGTATTTT.

The chain recombines TRBV19 with TRBJ1-4; 8 bases match TRBD1. V was pared by 6 bases and J by 8 bases, with 11 bases of the junction left unmatched. The CDR3 spans 15 residues. The germline V gene has CDR1 LNHDA and CDR2 SQIVND (reference sequence). CDR3 region: CASRPRTGYREKLFF. As DNA, the CDR3 is TGTGCCAGTAGACCTCGGACAGGGTATCGGGAAAAACTGTTTTTT. Full variable domain (remainder filled in from reference TRBV19 and TRBJ1-4): DGGITQSPKYLFRKEGQNVTLSCEQNLNHDAMYWYRQDPGQGLRLIYYSQIVNDFQKGDIAEGYSVSREKKESFPLTVTSAQKNPTAFYLCASRPRTGYREKLFFGSGTQLSVL.

This sequence joins TRBV9 and TRBJ2-5; D might be TRBD2 (6 bases). Germline V gene lookup returns CDR1 SGDLS and CDR2 YYNGEE. The length of the CDR3 is 14 residues. V lost 3 bases, J lost 5 bases, and 14 bases lay in between. The CDR3 bases are TGTGCCAGCAGCGCAGGGACTGACTCCGAGACCCAGTACTTC. This encodes CASSAGTDSETQYF.

The chain joins TRBV18 to TRBJ1-2; D is perhaps TRBD1 (5 bases). The CDR3 covers 11 residues. Germline V lookup: CDR1 KGHSH, CDR2 LQKENI. V lost 5 bases and J 8 bases, leaving 9 bases between the germline ends. This CDR3 is CASSSRVGYTF. CDR3 DNA: TGTGCCAGCTCATCCAGGGTGGGCTACACCTTC.